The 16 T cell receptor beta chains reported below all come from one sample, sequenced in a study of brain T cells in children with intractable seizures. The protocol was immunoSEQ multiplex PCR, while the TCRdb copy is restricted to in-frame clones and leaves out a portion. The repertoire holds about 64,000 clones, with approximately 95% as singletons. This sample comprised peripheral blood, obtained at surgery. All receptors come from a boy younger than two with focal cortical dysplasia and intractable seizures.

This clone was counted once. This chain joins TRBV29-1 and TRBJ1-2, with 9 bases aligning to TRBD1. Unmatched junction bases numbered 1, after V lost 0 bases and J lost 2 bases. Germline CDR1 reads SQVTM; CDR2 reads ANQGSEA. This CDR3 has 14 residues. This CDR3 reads CSVEDGTGNYGYTF. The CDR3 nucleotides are TGCAGCGTTGAAGATGGGACAGGGAACTATGGCTACACCTTC.

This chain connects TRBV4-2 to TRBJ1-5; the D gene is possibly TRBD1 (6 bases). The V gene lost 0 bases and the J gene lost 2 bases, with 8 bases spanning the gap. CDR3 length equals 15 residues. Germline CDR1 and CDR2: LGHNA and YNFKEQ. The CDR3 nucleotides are TGTGCCAGCAGCCAAGACTACAGGGGCAATCAGCCCCAGCATTTT. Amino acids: CASSQDYRGNQPQHF.

The CDR3 sequence: CASSLDLVAGGRTEQFF. Here the CDR3 DNA reads TGTGCCAGCAGCTTAGACCTTGTAGCGGGGGGGAGGACTGAGCAGTTCTTC. The chain recombines TRBV7-2 with TRBJ2-1, with 11 bases matching TRBD2. The CDR3 totals 17 residues. V lost 1 base to trimming and J lost 9 bases; unmatched junction nucleotides: 11. Germline-derived CDR1 and CDR2 are SGHTA and FQGNSA.

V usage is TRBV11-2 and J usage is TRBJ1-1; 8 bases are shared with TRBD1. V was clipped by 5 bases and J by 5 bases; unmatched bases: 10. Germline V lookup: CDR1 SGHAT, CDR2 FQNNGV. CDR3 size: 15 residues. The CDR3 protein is CASSTHRGRDTEAFF. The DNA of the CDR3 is TGTGCCAGCAGCACACACAGGGGGAGGGATACTGAAGCTTTCTTT.

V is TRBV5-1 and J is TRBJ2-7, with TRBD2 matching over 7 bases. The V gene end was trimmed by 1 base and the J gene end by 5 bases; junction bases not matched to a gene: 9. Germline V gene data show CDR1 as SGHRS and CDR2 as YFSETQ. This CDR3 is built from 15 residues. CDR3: CASSLLAGDLDEQYF. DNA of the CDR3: TGCGCCAGCAGCTTGTTGGCGGGAGATCTCGACGAGCAGTACTTC.

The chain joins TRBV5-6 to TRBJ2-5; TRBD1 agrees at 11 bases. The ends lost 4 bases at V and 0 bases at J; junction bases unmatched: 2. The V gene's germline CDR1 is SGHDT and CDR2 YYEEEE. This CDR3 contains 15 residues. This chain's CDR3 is CASSGTGGYQETQYF. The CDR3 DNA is TGTGCCAGCAGCGGGACAGGGGGTTACCAAGAGACCCAGTACTTC. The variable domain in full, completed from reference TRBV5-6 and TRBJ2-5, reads DAGVTQSPTHLIKTRGQQVTLRCSPKSGHDTVSWYQQALGQGPQFIFQYYEEEERQRGNFPDRFSGHQFPNYSSELNVNALLLGDSALYLCASSGTGGYQETQYFGPGTRLLVL.

CDR3 sequence: CASSPGLAGDSNTGELFF. For the CDR3, the DNA is TGTGCCAGCAGCCCTGGACTAGCGGGGGATTCGAACACCGGGGAGCTGTTTTTT. The genes are TRBV21-1 and TRBJ2-2; TRBD2 is the table's D call, not checked against the DNA. TRBV21-1 is an annotated pseudogene. CDR3 length: 18 amino acids.

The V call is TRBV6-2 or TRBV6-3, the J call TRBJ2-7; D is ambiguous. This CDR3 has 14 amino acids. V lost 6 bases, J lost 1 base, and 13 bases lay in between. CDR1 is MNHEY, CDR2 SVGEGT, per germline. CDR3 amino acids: CASSLKVESYEQYF. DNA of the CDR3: TGTGCCAGCAGCCTTAAGGTAGAATCCTACGAGCAGTACTTC.

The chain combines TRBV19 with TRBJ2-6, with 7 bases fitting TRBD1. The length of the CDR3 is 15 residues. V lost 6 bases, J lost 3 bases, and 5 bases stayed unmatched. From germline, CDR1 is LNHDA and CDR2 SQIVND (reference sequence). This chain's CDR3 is CASRLNRGGANVLTF. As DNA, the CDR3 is TGTGCCAGTAGGTTAAACAGGGGTGGGGCCAACGTCCTGACTTTC.

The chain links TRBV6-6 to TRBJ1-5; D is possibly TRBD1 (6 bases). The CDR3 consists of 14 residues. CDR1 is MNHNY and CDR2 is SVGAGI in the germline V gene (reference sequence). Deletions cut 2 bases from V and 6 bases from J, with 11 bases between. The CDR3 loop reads CASSYMGAGQPQHF. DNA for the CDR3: TGTGCCAGCAGTTACATGGGGGCCGGTCAGCCCCAGCATTTT.

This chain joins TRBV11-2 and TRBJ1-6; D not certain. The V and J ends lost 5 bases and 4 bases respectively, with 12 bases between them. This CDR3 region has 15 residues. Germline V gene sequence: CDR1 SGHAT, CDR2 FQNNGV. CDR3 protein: CASSPRIRYNSPLHF. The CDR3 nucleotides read TGTGCCAGCAGCCCGAGAATCCGTTATAATTCACCCCTCCACTTT.

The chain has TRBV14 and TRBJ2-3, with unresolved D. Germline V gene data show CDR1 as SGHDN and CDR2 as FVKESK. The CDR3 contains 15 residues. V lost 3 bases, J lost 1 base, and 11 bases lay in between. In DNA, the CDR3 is TGTGCCAGCAGCCACCCGCCAGAGGGCACAGATACGCAGTATTTT. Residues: CASSHPPEGTDTQYF.

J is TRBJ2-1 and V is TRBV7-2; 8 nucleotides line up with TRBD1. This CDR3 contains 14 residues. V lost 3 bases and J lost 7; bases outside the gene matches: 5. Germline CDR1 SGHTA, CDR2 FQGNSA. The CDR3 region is CASSLAGGLNEQFF. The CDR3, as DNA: TGTGCCAGCAGCTTGGCAGGGGGCCTAAATGAGCAGTTCTTC.

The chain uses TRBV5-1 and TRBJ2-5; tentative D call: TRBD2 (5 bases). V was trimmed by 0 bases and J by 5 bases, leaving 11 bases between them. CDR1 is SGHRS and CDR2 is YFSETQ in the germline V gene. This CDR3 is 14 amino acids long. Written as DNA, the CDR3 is TGCGCCAGCAGCTTGGGAACTAGTCGGGAGACCCAGTACTTC. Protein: CASSLGTSRETQYF.

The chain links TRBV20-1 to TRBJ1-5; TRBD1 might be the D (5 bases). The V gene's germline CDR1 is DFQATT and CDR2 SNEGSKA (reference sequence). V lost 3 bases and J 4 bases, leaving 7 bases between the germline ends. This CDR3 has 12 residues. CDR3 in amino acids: CSASQGNQPQHF. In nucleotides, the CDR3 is TGCAGTGCTAGTCAGGGTAATCAGCCCCAGCATTTT.

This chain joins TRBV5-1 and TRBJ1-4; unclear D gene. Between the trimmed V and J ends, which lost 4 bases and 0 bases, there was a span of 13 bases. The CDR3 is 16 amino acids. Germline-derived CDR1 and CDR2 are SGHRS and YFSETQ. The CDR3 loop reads CASSLGSGATNEKLFF. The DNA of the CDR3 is TGCGCCAGCAGCCTGGGATCGGGCGCAACTAATGAAAAACTGTTTTTT.